One and the same sample provided the 30 T cell receptor beta chains below, sequenced in a study of PD-1 blockade in classical Hodgkin lymphoma. All patients experienced relapse after autologous stem cell transplantation, and brentuximab vedotin exposure was variable. Only in-frame clones appear in the TCRdb table, and some are missing; sequencing was by immunoSEQ multiplex PCR. The sample records 25,000 to 35,000 clones, less than 80% being singletons. Specimen: peripheral blood mononuclear cells (PBMCs), collected before the second cycle of nivolumab. The receptors were gathered from a human donor with classical Hodgkin lymphoma.

This sequence joins TRBV7-9 and TRBJ1-1; D is unclear. Germline V CDR1 and CDR2: SEHNR, FQNEAQ (reference sequence). This CDR3 contains 17 residues. Trimming took 5 bases from V and 5 from J, leaving 24 bases between them. CDR3 DNA sequence: TGTGCCAGCAGCCTCACGGACGGGTCCGCACGGGGTACTGAAGCTTTCTTT. Translating it yields CASSLTDGSARGTEAFF.

The table lists this clone with a few counts. J is TRBJ1-1 and V is TRBV14; no clear D gene. Germline V lookup: CDR1 SGHDN, CDR2 FVKESK. The CDR3 extends over 15 amino acids. Trimming removed 5 bases at V and 7 bases at J, with 20 bases between. In nucleotides, the CDR3 is TGTGCCAGCAGCTCCGCGGCATTGCCGTACGGTGAAGCTTTCTTT. Protein: CASSSAALPYGEAFF.

V and J are TRBV27 and TRBJ2-5, with D perhaps matching TRBD2 (5 bases). With 0 bases removed from V and 7 bases from J, the gap between germline ends came to 18 bases. Per the germline V gene, CDR1 is MNHEY and CDR2 is SMNVEV (reference sequence). CDR3 length equals 16 residues. CDR3 DNA: TGTGCCAGCAGTTTATCGATAATCGGCGGGCCGGGGACCCAGTACTTC. It encodes CASSLSIIGGPGTQYF.

V is TRBV30 and J is TRBJ1-1; D ambiguous. V lost 1 base and J lost 0, with 6 bases in between. CDR3 length: 13 amino acids. Germline assignment: CDR1 GTSNPN and CDR2 SVGIG (reference sequence). CDR3 DNA sequence: TGTGCCTGGAGTGCGGGTATGAACACTGAAGCTTTCTTT. Protein product: CAWSAGMNTEAFF.

This chain joins TRBV6-6 and TRBJ1-1; 7 bases line up with TRBD1. Germline CDR1 is MNHNY and CDR2 is SVGAGI (reference sequence). This CDR3 is 14 amino acids long. The V and J ends lost 4 bases and 5 bases, in that order; junction bases with no gene match: 7. This CDR3 is CASSFYSGGTEAFF. Here the CDR3 DNA reads TGTGCCAGCAGTTTCTACTCAGGGGGGACTGAAGCTTTCTTT.

The chain carries TRBV7-9 and TRBJ2-7; D unresolved. This CDR3 has 12 amino acids. V lost 3 bases and J lost 7, with 10 bases in between. Germline loops: CDR1 SEHNR, CDR2 FQNEAQ (reference sequence). The CDR3 nucleotides read TGTGCCAGCAGCTTCGGAGAACAAGAGCAGTACTTC. It encodes CASSFGEQEQYF.

This chain links TRBV27 with TRBJ2-1, with D tentatively TRBD1 (5 bases). The CDR3 consists of 14 residues. Germline assignment: CDR1 MNHEY and CDR2 SMNVEV (reference sequence). Trimming pared 5 bases from V and 0 bases from J, leaving 8 bases between. The CDR3 spells CASSLQGSYNEQFF. CDR3 bases: TGTGCCAGCAGTCTCCAGGGCTCCTACAATGAGCAGTTCTTC.

The V and J genes are TRBV28 and TRBJ1-2, with 9 positions matching TRBD1. This CDR3 is built from 14 residues. J was trimmed by 7 bases and V by 10 bases; bases with no gene match: 13. Looked up from germline, CDR1 is MDHEN and CDR2 is SYDVKM. This chain's CDR3 is CAINAPGQGRGYTF. The CDR3 DNA is TGTGCCATAAACGCCCCGGGACAGGGACGTGGCTACACCTTC.

The chain combines TRBV28 with TRBJ1-3, with unresolved D. The CDR3 sequence is 15 residues long. Germline CDR1 MDHEN, CDR2 SYDVKM. Trimming took off 6 bases at V and 2 bases at J, with 14 bases between the two ends. The CDR3 is CASRPEESPGNTIYF. In nucleotides, the CDR3 is TGTGCCAGCAGACCCGAGGAGAGCCCTGGAAACACCATATATTTT.

The chain joins TRBV27 to TRBJ2-7, with 8 positions matching TRBD1. CDR1 and CDR2 from the germline V gene are MNHEY and SMNVEV (reference sequence). With V trimmed by 3 bases and J by 6 bases, 4 bases remained unmatched. The CDR3 is made up of 13 amino acids. This chain's CDR3 is CASSLTGAREQYF. The DNA of the CDR3 is TGTGCCAGCAGTTTGACAGGGGCCCGCGAGCAGTACTTC.

This chain uses TRBV19 with TRBJ2-1; D is unresolved. The CDR3 is made up of 15 amino acids. V dropped 0 bases and J dropped 6 bases, with 12 bases sitting between them. In germline, CDR1 is LNHDA, CDR2 SQIVND (reference sequence). The DNA of the CDR3 is TGTGCCAGTAGTATAGATCTGGGTGGCCGCAATGAGCAGTTCTTC. This encodes CASSIDLGGRNEQFF.

This chain links TRBV7-9 with TRBJ2-7; D may be TRBD2 (6 bases). This CDR3 comprises 15 residues. Per germline, CDR1 SEHNR and CDR2 FQNEAQ (reference sequence). V shed 5 bases and J shed 3 bases, with 17 bases lying between them. The CDR3 sequence: CASSRGAGPNYEQYF. The CDR3 DNA reads TGTGCCAGCAGCCGAGGAGCGGGCCCCAACTACGAGCAGTACTTC.

The chain joins TRBV5-4 to TRBJ1-1; TRBD1 aligns across 9 bases. The J segment lost 1 base and the V segment lost 4 bases, leaving 14 bases of the junction unmatched. This CDR3 region has 18 residues. CDR1 SGHNT and CDR2 YYREEE come from the germline V gene (reference sequence). The CDR3 spells CASSQVRTGVTQNTEAFF. CDR3 nucleotide sequence: TGTGCCAGCAGCCAAGTACGGACAGGGGTTACCCAGAACACTGAAGCTTTCTTT. Supplemented by reference TRBV5-4 and TRBJ1-1, the full variable domain reads ETGVTQSPTHLIKTRGQQVTLRCSSQSGHNTVSWYQQALGQGPQFIFQYYREEENGRGNFPPRFSGLQFPNYSSELNVNALELDDSALYLCASSQVRTGVTQNTEAFFGQGTRLTVV.

Concerning this clone: At one boundary the junction diverges from the germline segment, which might be a read error. This sample also contains other DNA sequences that code for the same CDR3. V usage is TRBV28 and J usage is TRBJ2-7; TRBD1 aligns across 7 bases. CDR3 size: 14 residues. The germline gives CDR1 MDHEN, CDR2 SYDVKM. The CDR3 sequence is CASSLGQVVYEQYF. Written as DNA, the CDR3 is TGCGCCAGCAGTTTAGGACAGGTAGTCTACGAGCAGTACTTC.

The rearrangement uses TRBV9 and TRBJ2-1; 8 bases agree with TRBD2. Germline V CDR1 and CDR2: SGDLS, YYNGEE. The CDR3 runs 15 residues. J gave up 3 bases and V 2 bases, and 4 bases lay outside the gene matches. The CDR3 loop reads CASSVSGELYNEQFF. The DNA of the CDR3 is TGTGCCAGCAGCGTTAGCGGGGAACTCTACAATGAGCAGTTCTTC.

The rearrangement uses TRBV6-1 and TRBJ1-3; 7 bases match TRBD1. CDR1 and CDR2 from the germline V gene are MNHNS and SASEGT. The CDR3 is 15 residues long. The J segment lost 2 bases and the V segment lost 4 bases, leaving 5 bases of the junction unmatched. CDR3 sequence: CASSADREAGNTIYF. The CDR3 nucleotides are TGTGCCAGCAGTGCCGACAGGGAGGCTGGAAACACCATATATTTT.

CDR3 sequence (DNA): TGTGCCAGCAGCTTAGTCATCCGGACAGGGTACACTGAAGCTTTCTTT. Translating gives CASSLVIRTGYTEAFF. The J gene is TRBJ1-1, the V gene TRBV7-8; 8 bases agree with TRBD1. The V gene's germline CDR1 is SGHVS and CDR2 FQNEAQ. V trimming: 1 base; J trimming: 3 bases; junction bases outside the gene matches: 7. CDR3 length: 16 residues.

The V and J genes are TRBV27 and TRBJ2-1, with a tentative D call TRBD2 (5 bases). This CDR3 has 14 amino acids. Germline assignment: CDR1 MNHEY and CDR2 SMNVEV (reference sequence). The V gene lost 2 bases and the J gene lost 7 bases, with 12 bases spanning the gap. The CDR3 reads CASSLMVGENEQFF. The CDR3 coding sequence is TGTGCCAGCAGTTTAATGGTTGGGGAGAATGAGCAGTTCTTC.

This sequence joins TRBV6-5 and TRBJ2-1, with D tentatively TRBD2 (5 bases). V was pared by 5 bases and J by 8 bases, with 16 bases between. The CDR3 contains 14 residues. Looked up from germline, CDR1 is MNHEY and CDR2 is SVGAGI. As DNA, the CDR3 is TGTGCCAGCAGTCCTTCGGGGTCTGGCGATGAGCAGTTCTTC. Translating gives CASSPSGSGDEQFF.

J is TRBJ2-4 and V is TRBV6-1, with D possibly being TRBD2 (5 bases). CDR1 MNHNS and CDR2 SASEGT come from the germline V gene. The V end lost 5 bases, the J end lost 4 bases, and 12 bases lay between the germline ends. This CDR3 is 14 amino acids long. DNA for the CDR3: TGTGCCAGCAGTATACGGCCGGGAAAAAACATTCAGTACTTC. Translation gives CASSIRPGKNIQYF.

This clone appeared a few times. The rearrangement joins TRBV7-6 to TRBJ2-3; D is unresolved. The CDR3 totals 16 residues. CDR1 and CDR2 from the germline V gene are SGHVS and FNYEAQ. Trimming cost V 3 bases and J 0 bases, with 13 bases left between them. CDR3 protein: CASSFVTSLSTDTQYF. The CDR3 nucleotides read TGTGCCAGCAGCTTCGTAACATCCCTCAGCACAGATACGCAGTATTTT.

J is TRBJ1-2 and V is TRBV7-9; 7 bases are shared with TRBD1. The CDR3 is 12 amino acids. The V gene end was trimmed by 7 bases and the J gene end by 5 bases; junction bases not matched to a gene: 4. The germline V gene encodes CDR1 SEHNR and CDR2 FQNEAQ (reference sequence). The CDR3 loop is CASKGAQYGYTF. The CDR3 DNA follows: TGTGCCAGCAAGGGGGCGCAGTATGGCTACACCTTC.

The chain uses TRBV11-3 and TRBJ2-1; 10 bases map to TRBD2. After removal of 5 bases from V and 6 bases from J, the junction contained 7 bases not matched to a gene. The CDR3 contains 15 residues. Germline-derived CDR1 and CDR2 are SGHNT and YENEEA. The CDR3 DNA follows: TGTGCCAGCAGCCCGAAATCTAGCGGGGGCAATGAGCAGTTCTTC. Translation gives CASSPKSSGGNEQFF.

The V gene is TRBV19, the J gene TRBJ2-3; TRBD2 matches at 10 bases. The V gene end was trimmed by 7 bases and the J gene end by 4 bases; junction bases not matched to a gene: 5. CDR1 and CDR2 (germline): LNHDA, SQIVND (reference sequence). The CDR3 has 14 amino acids. The CDR3 region has the DNA TGTGCCAGTAAGCGGGGGGGCCCTTCAGATACGCAGTATTTT. Its translation is CASKRGGPSDTQYF. Full variable domain (outside the CDR3, taken from reference TRBV19 and TRBJ2-3): DGGITQSPKYLFRKEGQNVTLSCEQNLNHDAMYWYRQDPGQGLRLIYYSQIVNDFQKGDIAEGYSVSREKKESFPLTVTSAQKNPTAFYLCASKRGGPSDTQYFGPGTRLTVL.

This sequence joins TRBV11-2 and TRBJ1-1; 7 nucleotides align to TRBD1. Germline loops: CDR1 SGHAT, CDR2 FQNNGV. V lost 4 bases, J lost 5 bases, and 10 bases stayed unmatched. There are 15 residues in the CDR3. The CDR3 reads CASSSIRQGGTEAFF. CDR3 sequence (DNA): TGTGCCAGCAGCTCTATCAGACAGGGTGGGACTGAAGCTTTCTTT.

This clone was found a few times. This rearrangement joins TRBV19 to TRBJ1-5; weak D call: TRBD1 (6 bases). The CDR3 is made up of 14 amino acids. V gave up 5 bases and J gave up 2 bases, with 10 bases separating them. Germline CDR1 and CDR2: LNHDA and SQIVND (reference sequence). In nucleotides, the CDR3 is TGTGCCAGTAGTGTAAACAGGGGCAATCAGCCCCAGCATTTT. Translated: CASSVNRGNQPQHF.

V usage is TRBV5-6 and J usage is TRBJ2-1; TRBD2 might be the D (7 bases). V was pared by 1 base and J by 2 bases, with 10 bases between. Germline V CDR1 and CDR2: SGHDT, YYEEEE. The CDR3 has 15 residues. The CDR3, as DNA: TGTGCCAGCAGCTTGCGGGGGGCCCCCTACAATGAGCAGTTCTTC. It translates to CASSLRGAPYNEQFF.

CDR3 residues: CAWTGASKNIQYF. The CDR3 DNA reads TGTGCCTGGACAGGAGCCTCCAAAAACATTCAGTACTTC. This sequence joins TRBV30 and TRBJ2-4; D not resolved. The germline V and J ends were trimmed by 4 bases and 2 bases, with 9 bases remaining between them. Germline V CDR1 and CDR2: GTSNPN, SVGIG (reference sequence). The CDR3 runs to 13 residues.

The chain combines TRBV7-2 with TRBJ1-1; D might be TRBD1 (5 bases). This CDR3 contains 15 residues. Deletions cut 1 base from V and 8 bases from J, with 17 bases between. In germline, CDR1 is SGHTA, CDR2 FQGNSA. The CDR3: CASSLDFSRWGEAFF. DNA of the CDR3: TGTGCCAGCAGCTTAGATTTTTCAAGATGGGGCGAAGCTTTCTTT.

The V call is TRBV4-3, the J call TRBJ2-1; D might be TRBD1 (6 bases). The germline V gene has CDR1 LGHNA and CDR2 YSLEER. V was cut by 4 bases and J by 7 bases, with 20 bases left in between. The CDR3 spans 16 residues. This CDR3 is CASSPRQGHIGNEQFF. CDR3 sequence (DNA): TGCGCCAGCAGCCCCCGGCAGGGGCATATCGGGAATGAGCAGTTCTTC.